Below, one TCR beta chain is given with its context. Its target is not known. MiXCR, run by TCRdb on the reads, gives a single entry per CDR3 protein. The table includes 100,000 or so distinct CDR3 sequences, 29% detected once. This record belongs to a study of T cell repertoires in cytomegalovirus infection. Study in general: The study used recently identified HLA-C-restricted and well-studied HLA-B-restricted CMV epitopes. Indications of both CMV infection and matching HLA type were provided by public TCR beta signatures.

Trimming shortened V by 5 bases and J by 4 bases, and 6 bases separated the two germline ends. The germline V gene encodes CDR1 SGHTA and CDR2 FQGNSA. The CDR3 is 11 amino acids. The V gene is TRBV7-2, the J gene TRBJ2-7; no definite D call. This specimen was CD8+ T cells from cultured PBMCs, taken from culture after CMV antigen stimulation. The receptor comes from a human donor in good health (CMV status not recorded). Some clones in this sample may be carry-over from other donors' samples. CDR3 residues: CASSRNYEQYF. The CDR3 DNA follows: TGTGCCAGCAGCCGAAATTACGAGCAGTACTTC.